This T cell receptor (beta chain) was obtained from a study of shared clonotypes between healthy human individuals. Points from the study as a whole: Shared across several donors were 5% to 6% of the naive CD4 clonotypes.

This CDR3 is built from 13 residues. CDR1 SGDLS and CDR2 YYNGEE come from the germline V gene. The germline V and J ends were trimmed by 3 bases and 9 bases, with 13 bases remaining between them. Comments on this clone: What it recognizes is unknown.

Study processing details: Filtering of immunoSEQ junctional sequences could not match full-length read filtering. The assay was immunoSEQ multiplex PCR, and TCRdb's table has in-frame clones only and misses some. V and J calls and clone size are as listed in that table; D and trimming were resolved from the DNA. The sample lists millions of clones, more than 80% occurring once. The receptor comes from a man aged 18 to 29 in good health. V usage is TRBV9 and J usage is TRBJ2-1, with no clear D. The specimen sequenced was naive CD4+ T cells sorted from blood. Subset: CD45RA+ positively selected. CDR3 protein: CASSEAELGEQFF. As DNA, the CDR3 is TGTGCCAGCAGCGAGGCCGAGTTGGGTGAGCAGTTCTTC.